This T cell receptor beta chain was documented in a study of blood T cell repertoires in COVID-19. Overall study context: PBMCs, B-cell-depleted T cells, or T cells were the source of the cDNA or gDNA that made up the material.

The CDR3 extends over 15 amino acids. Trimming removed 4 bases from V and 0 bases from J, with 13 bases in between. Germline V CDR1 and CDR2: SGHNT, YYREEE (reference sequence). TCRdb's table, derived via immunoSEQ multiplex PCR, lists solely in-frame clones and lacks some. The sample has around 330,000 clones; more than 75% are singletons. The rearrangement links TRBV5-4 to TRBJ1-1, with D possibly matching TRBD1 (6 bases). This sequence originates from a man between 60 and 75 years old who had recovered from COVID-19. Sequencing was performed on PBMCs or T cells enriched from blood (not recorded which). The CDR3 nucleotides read TGTGCCAGCAGCCCCCCAGGGGCCCTGAACACTGAAGCTTTCTTT. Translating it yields CASSPPGALNTEAFF.